Shown below are 20 T cell receptor beta chains from a single sample sequenced in a study of OX40 agonist ivuxolimab in advanced cancers. Receptor libraries were prepared by the immunoSEQ multiplex PCR assay. TCRdb stores this immuneACCESS table with in-frame sequences only. Part of the clones is absent; in the studies checked, under half of the shortfall reflects unresolved V genes, and no reason is known for the rest. This sample has approximately 84,000 clones in its table, and roughly 89% of those were observed once. Jointly, the top ten make up approximately 0.19% of the sample. Sample: CD4+ or CD8+ T cells sorted from blood, taken in a trial of the OX40 agonist ivuxolimab. The receptors were sampled from an adult with an advanced solid tumor such as melanoma, head and neck, liver or kidney cancer.

The gene calls are TRBV9 and TRBJ2-1; 11 bases are a match to TRBD2. Germline assignment: CDR1 SGDLS and CDR2 YYNGEE. The J segment lost 5 bases and the V segment lost 0 bases, leaving 4 bases of the junction unmatched. The CDR3 contains 16 residues. DNA of the CDR3: TGTGCCAGCAGCGTAGTAGCGGGGGGGATACACAATGAGCAGTTCTTC. Translated, it gives CASSVVAGGIHNEQFF.

This clone was seen more than once but under ten times. The rearrangement uses TRBV5-1 and TRBJ2-5, with TRBD1 as a possible D gene (6 bases). This CDR3 spans 14 amino acids. Trimming removed 3 bases from V and 4 bases from J, with 13 bases in between. Germline lookup yields CDR1 SGHRS and CDR2 YFSETQ. CDR3 residues: CASSYQTGRETQYF. The CDR3 DNA reads as TGCGCCAGCAGCTACCAGACAGGACGAGAGACCCAGTACTTC. The full variable domain, with the rest looked up from reference TRBV5-1 and TRBJ2-5, is KAGVTQTPRYLIKTRGQQVTLSCSPISGHRSVSWYQQTPGQGLQFLFEYFSETQRNKGNFPGRFSGRQFSNSRSEMNVSTLELGDSALYLCASSYQTGRETQYFGPGTRLLVL.

CDR3 nucleotide sequence: TGTGCCAGCAGTGCCGACAGGACGGTGAATGCTTTCTTT. It codes for CASSADRTVNAFF. The chain combines TRBV6-1 with TRBJ1-1, with D possibly matching TRBD1 (6 bases). The CDR3 totals 13 residues. CDR1 MNHNS and CDR2 SASEGT come from the germline V gene. The ends were cut back, 4 bases at V and 11 bases at J, with 17 bases in the middle.

V is TRBV19 and J is TRBJ1-3, with D possibly TRBD1 on 5 matching bases. V lost 3 bases and J 2 bases, leaving 11 bases between the germline ends. The CDR3 is 15 residues long. Germline loops: CDR1 LNHDA, CDR2 SQIVND (reference sequence). In DNA form, the CDR3 reads TGTGCCAGTAGTATTACAGGTTCCGCTGGAAACACCATATATTTT. Protein sequence: CASSITGSAGNTIYF. Full variable domain (missing parts from reference TRBV19 and TRBJ1-3): DGGITQSPKYLFRKEGQNVTLSCEQNLNHDAMYWYRQDPGQGLRLIYYSQIVNDFQKGDIAEGYSVSREKKESFPLTVTSAQKNPTAFYLCASSITGSAGNTIYFGEGSWLTVV.

V usage is TRBV19 and J usage is TRBJ2-7; 8 positions agree with TRBD1. V gave up 6 bases and J gave up 7 bases; unmatched junction bases: 14. The CDR3 has 15 residues. Germline loops: CDR1 LNHDA, CDR2 SQIVND (reference sequence). The CDR3 loop reads CASSLRTGTRGEQYF. Written as DNA, the CDR3 is TGTGCCAGTAGCCTGCGGACAGGGACGAGAGGTGAGCAGTACTTC.

V gene TRBV7-9 combines with J gene TRBJ2-3; 10 bases line up with TRBD2. The J segment lost 2 bases and the V segment lost 4 bases, leaving 12 bases of the junction unmatched. Germline loops: CDR1 SEHNR, CDR2 FQNEAQ (reference sequence). The CDR3 has 18 amino acids. In DNA form, the CDR3 reads TGTGCCAGCAGCTCCCCTCTCTCACTAGCGGGAAACACAGATACGCAGTATTTT. Its translation is CASSSPLSLAGNTDTQYF.

The chain has TRBV5-1 and TRBJ1-1; TRBD1 matches 10 bases. The CDR3 spans 14 residues. Trimming at V came to 4 bases and at J to 5 bases, leaving 5 bases not matched to a gene. Germline-derived CDR1 and CDR2 are SGHRS and YFSETQ. Here the CDR3 DNA reads TGCGCCAGCAGCCTGGCGGGACAGGGGACTGAAGCTTTCTTT. Amino acids: CASSLAGQGTEAFF.

The chain uses TRBV5-4 and TRBJ2-5; 7 positions agree with TRBD1. V trimming: 0 bases; J trimming: 3 bases; junction bases outside the gene matches: 5. Germline V gene sequence: CDR1 SGHNT, CDR2 YYREEE (reference sequence). The length of the CDR3 is 15 residues. The chain's CDR3 is CASSLGTGAEETQYF. CDR3 sequence (DNA): TGTGCCAGCAGCTTGGGGACAGGTGCCGAAGAGACCCAGTACTTC.

The genes are TRBV20-1 and TRBJ2-1, with D tentatively TRBD1 (5 bases). Germline CDR1 reads DFQATT; CDR2 reads SNEGSKA (reference sequence). The CDR3 contains 11 residues. CDR3 in DNA: TGCAGCGTAGGGGTACGGAATGAGCAGTTCTTC. Translating it yields CSVGVRNEQFF.

V usage is TRBV30 and J usage is TRBJ1-5, with D maybe TRBD1 (5 bases). The germline V gene has CDR1 GTSNPN and CDR2 SVGIG (reference sequence). The V end was cut by 0 bases, the J end by 0 bases, with 6 bases between. The CDR3 is made up of 14 amino acids. In DNA form, the CDR3 reads TGTGCCTGGAGTGTAGGGGTTAGCAATCAGCCCCAGCATTTT. It yields the protein CAWSVGVSNQPQHF.

This chain uses TRBV5-4 with TRBJ2-5; 7 positions match TRBD2. Trimming removed 0 bases from V and 5 bases from J; junction bases left unmatched: 7. Looked up from germline, CDR1 is SGHNT and CDR2 is YYREEE (reference sequence). The CDR3 extends over 15 amino acids. CDR3 sequence: CASSLGGGVEETQYF. The CDR3 region has the DNA TGTGCCAGCAGCTTGGGGGGGGGAGTGGAGGAGACCCAGTACTTC.

This rearrangement joins TRBV5-8 to TRBJ1-5; D perhaps matches TRBD1 (5 bases). The V end was cut by 0 bases, the J end by 5 bases, with 18 bases between. The CDR3 is 17 residues long. CDR1 is SGHTS and CDR2 is YDEGEE in the germline V gene. The CDR3, as DNA: TGTGCCAGCAGCTTGGGGTTGGGGCCACCATCTCATCAGCCCCAGCATTTT. Encoded protein: CASSLGLGPPSHQPQHF.

J is TRBJ1-2 and V is TRBV27, with D possibly TRBD1 on 6 matching bases. The CDR3 runs 14 residues. Germline V gene sequence: CDR1 MNHEY, CDR2 SMNVEV (reference sequence). Trimming left V 6 bases short and J 8 bases short, with 19 bases between. The CDR3 reads CASSPSGGGSGYTF. The CDR3 nucleotides are TGTGCCAGCAGCCCTTCGGGGGGGGGCTCCGGCTACACCTTC.

The V gene is TRBV4-1, the J gene TRBJ2-1; either TRBD1 or TRBD2 may fit D (6 bases each). CDR1 is MGHRA, CDR2 YSYEKL, per germline. The CDR3 is 15 amino acids. Trimming left V 3 bases short and J 8 bases short, with 17 bases between. The CDR3 nucleotides are TGCGCCAGCAGCCAGCGGGACACTAACCCTCATGAGCAGTTCTTC. It encodes CASSQRDTNPHEQFF.

A single count supports this clone. Within the sample, other DNA sequences also encode this same CDR3. The rearrangement uses TRBV5-1 and TRBJ1-1; no definite D call. The CDR3 has 14 amino acids. CDR1 is SGHRS and CDR2 is YFSETQ in the germline V gene. The V gene lost 0 bases and the J gene lost 0 bases, with 6 bases spanning the gap. The CDR3 loop reads CASSLVGMNTEAFF. The CDR3 DNA reads TGCGCCAGCAGCTTGGTGGGCATGAACACTGAAGCTTTCTTT.

This sequence joins TRBV7-3 and TRBJ2-3, with 15 bases matching TRBD2. CDR1 and CDR2 from the germline V gene are SGHTA and FQGTGA. Trimming cost V 2 bases and J 4 bases; bases outside gene matches: 7. This CDR3 has 18 amino acids. This CDR3 is CASSLSGLAGGRPDTQYF. As DNA, the CDR3 is TGTGCCAGCAGCTTATCGGGACTAGCGGGAGGTCGGCCAGATACGCAGTATTTT.

The V gene is TRBV2, the J gene TRBJ2-6; D perhaps matches TRBD1 (6 bases). The V end was cut by 3 bases, the J end by 0 bases, with 12 bases between. The germline V gene encodes CDR1 SNHLY and CDR2 FYNNEI. CDR3 size: 17 residues. The CDR3: CASSEGHLTSGANVLTF. CDR3 nucleotides: TGTGCCAGCAGTGAGGGACACCTTACCTCTGGGGCCAACGTCCTGACTTTC.

This chain joins TRBV30 and TRBJ2-2, with D hard to call. The CDR3 covers 13 residues. V lost 1 base and J lost 5, with 8 bases in between. Germline values: CDR1 GTSNPN, CDR2 SVGIG (reference sequence). The CDR3 coding sequence is TGTGCCTGGAGTGGGCTGCGGACCGGGGAGCTGTTTTTT. This gives the protein CAWSGLRTGELFF.

The rearrangement uses TRBV11-2 and TRBJ2-5; D remains unclear. Looked up from germline, CDR1 is SGHAT and CDR2 is FQNNGV. The length of the CDR3 is 11 residues. Trimming pared 6 bases from V and 4 bases from J, leaving 6 bases between. CDR3 bases: TGTGCCAGCAGTAGGACAGAGACCCAGTACTTC. Translating gives CASSRTETQYF.

CDR3 nucleotides: TGCGCCAGCAGCTATGAACTGCCGCATACGCAGTATTTT. Translated, it gives CASSYELPHTQYF. The V gene is TRBV5-1, the J gene TRBJ2-3; no clear D gene. Germline V gene lookup returns CDR1 SGHRS and CDR2 YFSETQ. This CDR3 has 13 residues. V was trimmed by 3 bases and J by 7 bases, leaving 12 bases between them. Supplemented by reference TRBV5-1 and TRBJ2-3, the full variable domain reads KAGVTQTPRYLIKTRGQQVTLSCSPISGHRSVSWYQQTPGQGLQFLFEYFSETQRNKGNFPGRFSGRQFSNSRSEMNVSTLELGDSALYLCASSYELPHTQYFGPGTRLTVL.